Each of the 32 T cell receptor beta chains below was sequenced from the same sample in a study of shared clonotypes between healthy human individuals. Sequencing used immunoSEQ multiplex PCR; TCRdb keeps in-frame clones, though not all of them. The sample shows 400,000 to 600,000 clones, about 96% of them seen only once. Sequencing used naive CD4+ T cells sorted from blood. Subset in this sample: CD45RA+ positively selected. The origin of the receptors is a woman in her 30s in good health.

The chain couples TRBV7-9 to TRBJ1-1, with D possibly matching TRBD1 (5 bases). With 2 bases removed from V and 7 bases from J, the gap between germline ends came to 29 bases. The CDR3 has 19 residues. Germline CDR1 reads SEHNR; CDR2 reads FQNEAQ (reference sequence). The CDR3 here is CASSLPRFPGTLDKDEAFF. The CDR3 coding sequence is TGTGCCAGCAGCTTACCGAGGTTCCCCGGGACTCTGGATAAAGATGAAGCTTTCTTT.

This rearrangement joins TRBV4-2 to TRBJ2-3, with 15 bases fitting TRBD2. This CDR3 region has 16 residues. Germline values: CDR1 LGHNA, CDR2 YNFKEQ. Trimming at V came to 3 bases and at J to 5 bases, leaving 3 bases not matched to a gene. The CDR3 DNA is TGTGCCAGCAGCCAGGGGACTAGCGGGAGGCTAGATACGCAGTATTTT. Translation: CASSQGTSGRLDTQYF.

The rearrangement uses TRBV28 and TRBJ1-4; D is unclear. Trimming took 3 bases from V and 0 from J, leaving 17 bases between them. The germline CDR1 and CDR2 sequences are MDHEN and SYDVKM. There are 18 residues in the CDR3. As DNA, the CDR3 is TGTGCCAGCAGTTTTGATCGTCACAGAGGTTCAACTAATGAAAAACTGTTTTTT. This codes for CASSFDRHRGSTNEKLFF.

The chain carries TRBV5-1 and TRBJ2-7; 12 bases fit TRBD2. V lost 0 bases and J lost 6; bases outside the gene matches: 1. The CDR3 length is 14 residues. Germline V CDR1 and CDR2: SGHRS, YFSETQ. The CDR3 nucleotides are TGCGCCAGCAGCTTGGGACTAGCGGGAGCCGAGCAGTACTTC. This gives the protein CASSLGLAGAEQYF.

The V and J genes are TRBV6-1 and TRBJ2-7; D call uncertain. Trimming pared 5 bases from V and 2 bases from J, leaving 4 bases between. Germline V gene lookup returns CDR1 MNHNS and CDR2 SASEGT. The CDR3 covers 11 residues. The CDR3 bases are TGTGCCAGCAGTCTAACCTACGAGCAGTACTTC. Translated: CASSLTYEQYF.

Written as DNA, the CDR3 is TGCAGCGTTGAAGCTGGGGGTGGAAACACCATATATTTT. It is translated as CSVEAGGGNTIYF. The gene calls are TRBV29-1 and TRBJ1-3; D may be TRBD1 (5 bases). Per the germline V gene, CDR1 is SQVTM and CDR2 is ANQGSEA. Trimming cost V 1 base and J 3 bases, with 7 bases left between them. This CDR3 has 13 amino acids.

This chain uses TRBV29-1 with TRBJ1-4; no reliable D call. Germline V CDR1 and CDR2: SQVTM, ANQGSEA. The CDR3 is 12 residues long. The germline V and J ends were trimmed by 4 bases and 9 bases, with 12 bases remaining between them. The CDR3 DNA reads TGCAGCGTTGCCTTTGTCAGCCAAAAACTGTTTTTT. It is translated as CSVAFVSQKLFF. The variable domain in full, with the rest retrieved from reference TRBV29-1 and TRBJ1-4, is SAVISQKPSRDICQRGTSLTIQCQVDSQVTMMFWYRQQPGQSLTLIATANQGSEATYESGFVIDKFPISRPNLTFSTLTVSNMSPEDSSIYLCSVAFVSQKLFFGSGTQLSVL.

This chain connects TRBV7-2 to TRBJ2-5; perhaps D is TRBD1 or TRBD2 (6 bases each). The CDR3 length is 14 residues. Trimming pared 4 bases from V and 3 bases from J, leaving 12 bases between. CDR1 and CDR2 from the germline V gene are SGHTA and FQGNSA. The CDR3 loop is CASSSGAEEETQYF. Written as DNA, the CDR3 is TGTGCCAGCAGCTCGGGGGCAGAAGAAGAGACCCAGTACTTC. Drawing the rest from reference TRBV7-2 and TRBJ2-5, the complete variable domain is GAGVSQSPSNKVTEKGKDVELRCDPISGHTALYWYRQSLGQGLEFLIYFQGNSAPDKSGLPSDRFSAERTGGSVSTLTIQRTQQEDSAVYLCASSSGAEEETQYFGPGTRLLVL.

The CDR3 nucleotides are TGCGCCAGCAGCCCTTCCCCCGGGGCGGCCGGCTCCTACAATGAGCAGTTCTTC. Residues: CASSPSPGAAGSYNEQFF. The chain has TRBV4-1 and TRBJ2-1; D may be TRBD1 or TRBD2 (5 bases each). The CDR3 is made up of 18 amino acids. Germline V gene data show CDR1 as MGHRA and CDR2 as YSYEKL. Trimming pared 4 bases from V and 0 bases from J, leaving 19 bases between.

The chain has TRBV28 and TRBJ2-1; D gene ambiguous. V lost 5 bases and J lost 10, with 9 bases in between. The CDR3 loop spans 11 amino acids. Germline V lookup: CDR1 MDHEN, CDR2 SYDVKM. The CDR3 DNA sequence: TGTGCCAGCAGTACCAACCTCGAGCAGTTCTTC. It encodes CASSTNLEQFF.

The chain is built from TRBV28 and TRBJ2-5; a weak D match, TRBD1 (6 bases). The J call may be incorrect, as the DNA end agrees better with TRBJ2-7. CDR1 and CDR2 (germline): MDHEN, SYDVKM. This CDR3 has 13 residues. CDR3 protein: CATATGPTYEQYF. In DNA form, the CDR3 reads TGTGCCACCGCGACAGGACCTACCTACGAGCAGTACTTC.

The chain carries TRBV7-2 and TRBJ1-1; D not resolved. V gave up 1 base and J gave up 5 bases, with 11 bases separating them. This CDR3 is 14 amino acids long. Germline V gives CDR1 SGHTA, CDR2 FQGNSA. CDR3 nucleotides: TGTGCCAGCAGCTTAGTTGGGAGGGATACTGAAGCTTTCTTT. Encoded protein: CASSLVGRDTEAFF.

The CDR3 DNA reads TGTGCCAGCAGTTTAAGGGTGGGTGAGCAGTTCTTC. It specifies CASSLRVGEQFF. This sequence joins TRBV28 and TRBJ2-1; no reliable D call. V was cut by 2 bases and J by 9 bases, with 8 bases left in between. The CDR3 loop spans 12 amino acids. The V gene's germline CDR1 is MDHEN and CDR2 SYDVKM.

This sequence joins TRBV7-9 and TRBJ2-3; tentative D call: TRBD1 (6 bases). V lost 6 bases and J 0 bases, leaving 16 bases between the germline ends. The germline V gene has CDR1 SEHNR and CDR2 FQNEAQ (reference sequence). There are 16 residues in the CDR3. The CDR3 sequence is CASSPGTPRSTDTQYF. CDR3 in DNA: TGTGCCAGCAGTCCCGGGACACCTCGTAGCACAGATACGCAGTATTTT.

The chain uses TRBV28 and TRBJ2-6, with TRBD1 as a possible D gene (6 bases). V was pared by 6 bases and J by 0 bases, with 15 bases between. Per the germline V gene, CDR1 is MDHEN and CDR2 is SYDVKM. The CDR3 is made up of 17 amino acids. The CDR3 DNA reads TGTGCCAGCAGCCGCGACACAGGGCTCTCTGGGGCCAACGTCCTGACTTTC. The encoded protein is CASSRDTGLSGANVLTF.

This clone was seen just once. The chain recombines TRBV7-9 with TRBJ2-7; no firm D call. Germline V gene sequence: CDR1 SEHNR, CDR2 FQNEAQ (reference sequence). This CDR3 is built from 16 residues. The V gene lost 5 bases and the J gene lost 3 bases, with 20 bases spanning the gap. CDR3 protein: CASSQPRLTKIYEQYF. Written as DNA, the CDR3 is TGTGCCAGCAGCCAACCCCGGCTAACTAAAATCTACGAGCAGTACTTC. Filled out from reference TRBV7-9 and TRBJ2-7, the complete variable domain reads DTGVSQNPRHKITKRGQNVTFRCDPISEHNRLYWYRQTLGQGPEFLTYFQNEAQLEKSRLLSDRFSAERPKGSFSTLEIQRTEQGDSAMYLCASSQPRLTKIYEQYFGPGTRLTVT.

This clone was counted once. This rearrangement joins TRBV4-1 to TRBJ2-7, with 10 bases fitting TRBD2. The trim removed 1 base at V and 4 bases at J, leaving 10 bases unmatched. The germline V gene has CDR1 MGHRA and CDR2 YSYEKL. This CDR3 has 17 amino acids. The CDR3 loop reads CASSQGPRSSGRYEQYF. CDR3 bases: TGCGCCAGCAGCCAAGGTCCAAGATCTAGCGGGAGATACGAGCAGTACTTC.

Notes on this clone: Its ends do not fully match the called genes, so a read error is possible. The chain uses TRBV19 and TRBJ2-2; TRBD1 agrees at 8 bases. The CDR3 has 15 amino acids. CDR1 and CDR2 from the germline V gene are LNHDA and SQIVND (reference sequence). For the CDR3, the DNA is TGTGCCAGTACTCCTCCAGGGGGCGGTACCGGGGAGCCGTTTTTT. Protein product: CASTPPGGGTGEPFF.

This clone was observed a handful of times. V usage is TRBV6-1 and J usage is TRBJ2-7, with 7 bases that match TRBD2. Losses at the gene ends were 2 bases for V and 5 bases for J; bases not matched to a gene: 9. The CDR3 is 15 residues long. Per the germline V gene, CDR1 is MNHNS and CDR2 is SASEGT. CDR3 bases: TGTGCCAGCAGTGAATCCAGCGGGATGCCGAACGAGCAGTACTTC. Its translation: CASSESSGMPNEQYF.

The chain couples TRBV6-1 to TRBJ2-7; 15 positions match TRBD2. This CDR3 region has 17 residues. Germline CDR1 and CDR2: MNHNS and SASEGT. V lost 3 bases and J lost 0; bases outside the gene matches: 3. CDR3 loop: CASSDGTSGRSSYEQYF. DNA of the CDR3: TGTGCCAGCAGTGATGGGACTAGCGGGAGGAGCTCCTACGAGCAGTACTTC.

CDR3 region: CASSTSGLAGQETQYF. The CDR3 DNA reads TGTGCCAGCAGCACCTCGGGACTAGCGGGGCAAGAGACCCAGTACTTC. J is TRBJ2-5 and V is TRBV7-2, with 13 bases identical to TRBD2. Per the germline V gene, CDR1 is SGHTA and CDR2 is FQGNSA. The CDR3 contains 16 residues. Unmatched junction bases numbered 5, after V lost 5 bases and J lost 2 bases.

The J gene is TRBJ2-1, the V gene TRBV5-1; TRBD1 is a possible D gene (5 bases). The length of the CDR3 is 15 residues. CDR1 SGHRS and CDR2 YFSETQ come from the germline V gene. The V end lost 2 bases, the J end lost 4 bases, and 13 bases lay between the germline ends. The CDR3 region has the DNA TGCGCCAGCAGCTTATTCGACAGAGAATACAATGAGCAGTTCTTC. Residues: CASSLFDREYNEQFF.

The V and J genes are TRBV4-1 and TRBJ2-7; 8 nucleotides line up with TRBD1. V lost 0 bases and J lost 2; bases outside the gene matches: 15. This CDR3 has 19 amino acids. Germline lookup yields CDR1 MGHRA and CDR2 YSYEKL. The CDR3 DNA follows: TGCGCCAGCAGCCAAGATGGTTTCGGTTGGCAGGGGGCAGCCTACGAGCAGTACTTC. Translation: CASSQDGFGWQGAAYEQYF.

The V and J genes are TRBV5-8 and TRBJ1-6; possible D gene TRBD1, 5 bases. CDR3 length: 12 amino acids. Germline V gene data show CDR1 as SGHTS and CDR2 as YDEGEE. V was cut by 0 bases and J by 10 bases, with 5 bases left in between. The CDR3 sequence: CASSLGGSPLHF. CDR3 coding DNA: TGTGCCAGCAGCTTGGGGGGCTCACCCCTCCACTTT.

This chain links TRBV28 with TRBJ2-2; TRBD2 aligns across 11 bases. CDR3 length: 15 amino acids. The ends lost 7 bases at V and 5 bases at J; junction bases unmatched: 6. The germline CDR1 and CDR2 sequences are MDHEN and SYDVKM. The CDR3 spells CASTVAGGGTGELFF. The CDR3 bases are TGTGCCAGCACCGTAGCGGGAGGGGGAACCGGGGAGCTGTTTTTT. Together with reference TRBV28 and TRBJ2-2, the CDR3 gives the full variable domain: DVKVTQSSRYLVKRTGEKVFLECVQDMDHENMFWYRQDPGLGLRLIYFSYDVKMKEKGDIPEGYSVSREKKERFSLILESASTNQTSMYLCASTVAGGGTGELFFGEGSRLTVL.

The genes are TRBV19 and TRBJ2-3, with D hard to call. The CDR3 spans 13 residues. Germline V CDR1 and CDR2: LNHDA, SQIVND (reference sequence). Trimming removed 4 bases at V and 2 bases at J, with 7 bases between. CDR3 amino acids: CASSTRYTDTQYF. DNA of the CDR3: TGTGCCAGTAGTACCCGCTACACAGATACGCAGTATTTT.

The CDR3 loop is CASKGGAGETQYF. CDR3 DNA sequence: TGTGCCAGCAAAGGGGGCGCCGGAGAGACCCAGTACTTC. V is TRBV2 and J is TRBJ2-5; 7 bases map to TRBD1. CDR1 and CDR2 (germline): SNHLY, FYNNEI. The CDR3 extends over 13 amino acids. Trimming took 7 bases from V and 4 from J; bases not matched to a gene: 6.

The chain is built from TRBV6-1 and TRBJ2-1; weak D call: TRBD1 (6 bases). Germline V gives CDR1 MNHNS, CDR2 SASEGT. This CDR3 has 13 residues. V was pared by 2 bases and J by 9 bases, with 11 bases between. This chain's CDR3 is CASSEQEGVEQFF. CDR3 coding DNA: TGTGCCAGCAGTGAACAAGAGGGGGTTGAGCAGTTCTTC.

The count of this clone is one. The J gene is TRBJ1-4, the V gene TRBV18, with D hard to call. This CDR3 has 13 amino acids. Germline values: CDR1 KGHSH, CDR2 LQKENI. Between the trimmed V and J ends, which lost 6 bases and 1 base, there was a span of 6 bases. The CDR3 DNA reads as TGTGCCAGCTCTGAGAGAACTAATGAAAAACTGTTTTTT. This sequence encodes CASSERTNEKLFF.

The chain has TRBV28 and TRBJ1-5; the D is unclear. V dropped 3 bases and J dropped 4 bases, with 16 bases sitting between them. There are 16 residues in the CDR3. Germline-derived CDR1 and CDR2 are MDHEN and SYDVKM. CDR3 region: CASSFADSQVNQPQHF. The CDR3 DNA sequence: TGTGCCAGCAGTTTTGCTGACTCGCAGGTGAATCAGCCCCAGCATTTT.

The V and J genes are TRBV29-1 and TRBJ2-1; 10 bases map to TRBD2. The CDR3 loop spans 14 amino acids. V trimming: 7 bases; J trimming: 10 bases; junction bases outside the gene matches: 13. Germline CDR1 reads SQVTM; CDR2 reads ANQGSEA. This chain's CDR3 is CSAEGSGRAGEQFF. The CDR3 DNA is TGCAGCGCCGAAGGAAGCGGGAGGGCTGGGGAGCAGTTCTTC.

This chain links TRBV7-6 with TRBJ1-2; D might be TRBD1 (5 bases). The CDR3 runs 14 residues. Germline CDR1 SGHVS, CDR2 FNYEAQ. The V end lost 2 bases, the J end lost 4 bases, and 11 bases lay between the germline ends. This chain's CDR3 is CASSLLGVGYGYTF. Written as DNA, the CDR3 is TGTGCCAGCAGCTTATTGGGGGTTGGCTATGGCTACACCTTC.